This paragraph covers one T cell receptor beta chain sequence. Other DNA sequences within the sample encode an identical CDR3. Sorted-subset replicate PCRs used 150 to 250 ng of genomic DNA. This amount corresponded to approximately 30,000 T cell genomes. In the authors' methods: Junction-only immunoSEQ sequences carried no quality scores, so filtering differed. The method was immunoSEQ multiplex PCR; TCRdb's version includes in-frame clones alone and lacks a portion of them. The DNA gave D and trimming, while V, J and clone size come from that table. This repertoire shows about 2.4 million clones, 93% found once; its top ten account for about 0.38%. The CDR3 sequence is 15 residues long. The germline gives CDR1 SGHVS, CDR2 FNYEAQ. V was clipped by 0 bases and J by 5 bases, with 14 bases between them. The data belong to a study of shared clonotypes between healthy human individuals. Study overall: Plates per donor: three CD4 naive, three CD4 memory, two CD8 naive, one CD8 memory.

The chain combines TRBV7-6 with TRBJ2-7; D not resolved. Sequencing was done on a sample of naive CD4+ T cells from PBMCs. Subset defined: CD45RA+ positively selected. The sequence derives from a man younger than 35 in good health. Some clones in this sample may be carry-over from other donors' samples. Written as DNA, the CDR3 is TGTGCCAGCAGCTTAGCAACGGGCTCAGGACACGAGCAGTACTTC. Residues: CASSLATGSGHEQYF. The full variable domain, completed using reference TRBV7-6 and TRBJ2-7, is GAGVSQSPRYKVTKRGQDVALRCDPISGHVSLYWYRQALGQGPEFLTYFNYEAQQDKSGLPNDRFSAERPEGSISTLTIQRTEQRDSAMYRCASSLATGSGHEQYFGPGTRLTVT.